This is a list of T cell receptor beta chains from one sample in a study of CD8 T cells in ankylosing spondylitis. TCRdb used MiXCR to reprocess the 5' RACE reads, holding one entry per CDR3 protein. The table has 200,000 or so distinct CDR3 sequences, about 26% seen once. Sequenced input: blood, either unsorted or a sorted T cell fraction (not recorded which). The receptors stem from a male donor with ankylosing spondylitis or in good health (not recorded which). The CDR3 runs from the conserved cysteine through the conserved F or W. The order of the fields is V gene, clone size, D gene, J gene, CDR3 protein, CDR3 DNA. A D gene is named only where the DNA matches it firmly. Not all rows give a size; the values are once, few, many and, for expanded clones, a class.

TRBV29-1	many	.	TRBJ2-6	CSVALSGANVLTF	TGCAGCGTTGCACTCTCTGGGGCCAACGTCCTGACTTTC
TRBV7-2	many	.	TRBJ2-1	CASSSDSYYEQFF	TGTGCCAGCAGCTCGGACAGCTACTATGAGCAGTTCTTC
TRBV12-3/TRBV12-4	.	.	TRBJ2-1	CASSRMGEQFF	TGTGCCAGCAGCCGTATGGGTGAGCAGTTCTTC
TRBV29-1	many	.	TRBJ2-5	CSVESGLETQYF	TGCAGCGTCGAATCCGGGCTAGAGACCCAGTACTTC
TRBV20-1	few	.	TRBJ1-1	CSASRTVTTEAFF	TGCAGTGCTAGTCGGACAGTTACGACTGAAGCTTTCTTT
TRBV6-1	.	.	TRBJ2-1	CASSEGWRTQTYNEQFF	TGTGCCAGCAGTGAAGGCTGGCGGACACAAACTTACAATGAGCAGTTCTTC
TRBV20-1	.	.	TRBJ2-7	CSARPRASHGRSYEQYF	TGCAGTGCTAGGCCCAGGGCCAGTCACGGTAGGTCCTACGAGCAGTACTTC
TRBV12-3/TRBV12-4	few	TRBD2	TRBJ2-1	CAFTHPTSGRAQSYNEQFF	TGTGCCTTCACCCACCCGACTAGCGGGAGGGCCCAATCCTACAATGAGCAGTTCTTC
TRBV4-2	.	TRBD2	TRBJ2-5	CASGRATDYSETQYF	TGTGCCAGCGGGAGGGCTACGGACTATAGTGAGACCCAGTACTTC
TRBV20-1	many	TRBD1	TRBJ1-6	CSARTPGQGTSPLHF	TGCAGTGCTAGGACCCCGGGACAGGGCACCTCACCCCTCCACTTT
TRBV20-1	many	.	TRBJ1-1	CSAGGTVEETAFF	TGCAGTGCCGGGGGTACTGTCGAAGAAACAGCTTTCTTT
TRBV5-1	many	.	TRBJ2-3	CASSLFSTDTQYF	TGCGCCAGCAGCTTATTTAGCACAGATACGCAGTATTTT
TRBV10-3	many	.	TRBJ2-5	CAISGGREQETQYF	TGTGCCATCAGTGGTGGACGGGAGCAAGAGACCCAGTACTTC
TRBV6-1	many	TRBD1	TRBJ2-7	CASTHGDRGQYEQYF	TGTGCCAGCACCCACGGGGACAGGGGGCAGTACGAGCAGTACTTC
TRBV5-1	many	.	TRBJ2-3	CASSLVGSTDTQYF	TGCGCCAGCAGCTTGGTCGGAAGCACAGATACGCAGTATTTT
TRBV15	once	.	TRBJ1-1	CATSHRASNTEAFF	TGTGCCACCAGTCACAGGGCCTCCAACACTGAAGCTTTCTTT
TRBV20-1	.	.	TRBJ2-5	CSARPRARQETQYF	TGCAGTGCTAGACCCCGGGCGCGTCAAGAGACCCAGTACTTC
TRBV20-1	.	TRBD1	TRBJ2-5	CSAINIGTAQETQYF	TGCAGTGCTATTAATATCGGGACAGCCCAAGAGACCCAGTACTTC
TRBV9	many	TRBD2	TRBJ2-1	CASSLTSDNEQFF	TGTGCCAGCAGCCTAACTAGCGACAATGAGCAGTTCTTC
TRBV29-1	many	TRBD1	TRBJ1-4	CSVAGTGGGKLFF	TGCAGCGTTGCTGGGACAGGGGGAGGAAAACTGTTTTTT
TRBV20-1	many	TRBD2	TRBJ2-2	CSATSGSQTGELFF	TGCAGTGCCACTAGCGGGAGTCAAACCGGGGAGCTGTTTTTT
TRBV12-3/TRBV12-4	.	TRBD2	TRBJ2-5	CASGMGGETQYF	TGTGCCAGCGGAATGGGAGGGGAGACCCAGTACTTC
TRBV14	few	.	TRBJ1-1	CASSPPIRGNTEAFF	TGTGCCAGCAGCCCCCCTATTAGGGGCAACACTGAAGCTTTCTTT
TRBV5-1	many	.	TRBJ2-3	CASSLMGSDTDTQYF	TGCGCCAGCAGCCTGATGGGGAGTGACACAGATACGCAGTATTTT
TRBV20-1	many	TRBD2	TRBJ2-7	CSARTSGRASEQYF	TGCAGTGCACGGACTAGCGGGAGGGCCTCCGAGCAGTACTTC
TRBV25-1	many	.	TRBJ2-3	CASSWVADTQYF	TGTGCCAGCTCGTGGGTGGCAGATACGCAGTATTTT
TRBV4-3	many	.	TRBJ1-1	CASSQDRRGTEAFF	TGCGCCAGCAGCCAAGATCGGAGGGGCACTGAAGCTTTCTTT
TRBV28	many	TRBD2	TRBJ2-7	CASSLAGASSYEQYF	TGTGCCAGCAGTCTAGCGGGGGCTAGCTCCTACGAGCAGTACTTC
TRBV10-3	few	TRBD1	TRBJ2-7	CAISDGQVFMWEQYF	TGTGCCATCAGTGACGGACAGGTCTTCATGTGGGAGCAGTACTTC
TRBV3-1	many	.	TRBJ2-7	CASSQDPGQGSYEQYF	TGTGCCAGCAGCCAAGATCCGGGGCAGGGGTCCTACGAGCAGTACTTC
TRBV10-3	many	TRBD1	TRBJ2-5	CAISGQGGLETQYF	TGTGCCATCAGCGGACAGGGGGGATTAGAGACCCAGTACTTC
TRBV11-2	once	.	TRBJ1-1	CASSHRTQLNTEAFF	TGTGCCAGCAGCCATAGGACACAGCTGAACACTGAAGCTTTCTTT
TRBV4-2	many	.	TRBJ2-3	CASSHGGTDTQYF	TGTGCCAGCAGCCACGGGGGCACAGATACGCAGTATTTT
TRBV6-5	few	.	TRBJ1-5	CASSYYRNQPQHF	TGTGCCAGCAGTTATTATAGGAATCAGCCCCAGCATTTT
TRBV29-1	once	.	TRBJ2-4	CSVLPDSNIQYF	TGCAGCGTTCTCCCGGATTCCAACATTCAGTACTTC
TRBV7-2	few	.	TRBJ2-2	CASSLGQGSTGELFF	TGTGCCAGCAGCTTAGGGCAGGGTAGCACCGGGGAGCTGTTTTTT
TRBV3-1	.	TRBD2	TRBJ2-7	CASSKAAGGLDEQYF	TGTGCCAGCTCCAAGGCGGCGGGAGGGTTGGACGAGCAGTACTTC
TRBV6-1	.	TRBD2	TRBJ2-3	CASTRGSGSSDTQYF	TGTGCCAGCACCAGGGGTAGCGGGAGTTCAGATACGCAGTATTTT
TRBV29-1	many	TRBD2	TRBJ2-4	CSVGLAGPKNIQYF	TGCAGCGTGGGACTAGCGGGACCAAAAAACATTCAGTACTTC
TRBV29-1	many	.	TRBJ1-2	CSAASTGSLNYGYTF	TGCAGCGCCGCTTCAACAGGGTCCCTTAACTATGGCTACACCTTC
TRBV12-3/TRBV12-4	.	.	TRBJ2-1	CASSLGLKVYNEQFF	TGTGCCAGCAGTCTGGGACTCAAAGTCTACAATGAGCAGTTCTTC
TRBV28	many	TRBD1	TRBJ2-3	CASSFQRGPRTDTQYF	TGTGCCAGCAGTTTTCAAAGGGGGCCCCGCACAGATACGCAGTATTTT
TRBV10-1	few	.	TRBJ2-1	CASSDRARLDAYNEQFF	TGCGCCAGCAGTGATCGCGCCCGTCTTGACGCCTACAATGAGCAGTTCTTC
TRBV18	many	.	TRBJ1-3	CASSQGTDGNTIYF	TGTGCCAGCTCACAAGGGACCGATGGAAACACCATATATTTT
TRBV12-5	few	.	TRBJ2-1	CASGPFGNEQFF	TGTGCTAGTGGACCGTTTGGGAATGAGCAGTTCTTC
TRBV12-3/TRBV12-4	.	TRBD2	TRBJ2-2	CASSSGLLNTGELFF	TGTGCCAGCAGTTCGGGACTACTTAACACCGGGGAGCTGTTTTTT
TRBV20-1	.	TRBD2	TRBJ2-1	CSAQREPYYNEQFF	TGCAGTGCTCAGCGGGAGCCCTACTACAATGAGCAGTTCTTC
TRBV10-3	many	.	TRBJ1-4	CAISDTGGEKLFF	TGTGCCATCAGTGACACGGGGGGGGAAAAACTGTTTTTT
TRBV7-3	many	TRBD2	TRBJ2-7	CASSVTGTSGYEQYF	TGTGCCAGCAGCGTCACCGGGACTAGCGGTTACGAGCAGTACTTC
TRBV15	.	TRBD1	TRBJ2-7	CATSRGTPGGYEQYF	TGTGCCACCAGCAGAGGGACCCCAGGGGGATACGAGCAGTACTTC
TRBV6-5	.	TRBD2	TRBJ2-1	CASSYSLAGGMQFF	TGTGCCAGCAGTTACTCGTTAGCGGGAGGGATGCAGTTCTTC
TRBV12-3/TRBV12-4	many	.	TRBJ1-3	CASSPNVYGPGNTIYF	TGTGCCAGCAGTCCTAACGTATATGGGCCTGGAAACACCATATATTTT
TRBV20-1	.	TRBD2	TRBJ2-3	CSAVTGTSGADTQYF	TGCAGTGCTGTCACCGGGACTAGCGGGGCAGATACGCAGTATTTT
TRBV5-6	.	TRBD2	TRBJ2-1	CASSLGSGRWEQFF	TGTGCCAGCAGCTTGGGTAGCGGGAGATGGGAGCAGTTCTTC